These 8 T cell receptor beta chains were sequenced from one sample in a study of molecular identifiers for immune sequencing clone quantification. TCRdb analysed the PCR reads with MiXCR anew, one entry per CDR3 protein. The sample includes about 510,000 distinct CDR3 sequences, about 26% of them seen just once. Sequencing was done on a sample of naive CD8+ T cells from blood, with Jurkat cell RNA spiked in. Regarding subset: FACS-sorted CD8+CD4-CCR7+CD45RA+ naive T cells. The receptors were sampled from a human donor in good health. Some libraries in this study had Jurkat cell RNA spiked in.

The sample holds many counts of this clonotype. This chain connects TRBV7-9 to TRBJ1-2; 9 bases are a match to TRBD1. V lost 3 bases to trimming and J lost 8 bases; unmatched junction nucleotides: 4. The CDR3 sequence is 13 residues long. Germline CDR1 reads SEHNR; CDR2 reads FQNEAQ (reference sequence). The CDR3 loop reads CASSLGQGGGYTF. The CDR3 DNA reads TGTGCCAGCAGCTTGGGACAGGGAGGAGGCTACACCTTC.

This clonotype was seen only a few times. The chain uses TRBV12-3 or TRBV12-4 and TRBJ1-5; D uncertain. V was trimmed by 8 bases and J by 7 bases, leaving 15 bases between them. CDR3 size: 13 residues. Here the CDR3 reads CASGSVQGQPQHF. The CDR3 DNA sequence: TGTGCCAGCGGTTCAGTACAAGGGCAGCCCCAGCATTTT.

The table lists this clonotype with a few counts. V gene TRBV7-9 combines with J gene TRBJ2-3; 11 bases map to TRBD2. There are 15 residues in the CDR3. The germline V gene has CDR1 SEHNR and CDR2 FQNEAQ (reference sequence). V shed 5 bases, J shed 5 bases, and the junction held 6 bases outside the gene matches. CDR3 DNA sequence: TGTGCCAGCAGCCCACTAGCGGGAGTCATAGATACGCAGTATTTT. Amino acid sequence: CASSPLAGVIDTQYF. Complete variable domain (other parts from reference TRBV7-9 and TRBJ2-3): DTGVSQNPRHKITKRGQNVTFRCDPISEHNRLYWYRQTLGQGPEFLTYFQNEAQLEKSRLLSDRFSAERPKGSFSTLEIQRTEQGDSAMYLCASSPLAGVIDTQYFGPGTRLTVL.

In this sample, this clonotype turned up once. The chain couples TRBV9 to TRBJ2-7; D not certain. V was shortened by 0 bases and J by 3 bases, with 13 bases between the two germline ends. Per germline, CDR1 SGDLS and CDR2 YYNGEE. There are 15 residues in the CDR3. CDR3 nucleotides: TGTGCCAGCAGCGTAGCGAGCAGCGCCGACTACGAGCAGTACTTC. Translated: CASSVASSADYEQYF.

This clonotype has only a few counts. This chain links TRBV28 with TRBJ1-2; TRBD1 is a possible D gene (6 bases). Germline lookup yields CDR1 MDHEN and CDR2 SYDVKM. Trimming shortened V by 6 bases and J by 0 bases, and 14 bases separated the two germline ends. CDR3 length equals 15 residues. The CDR3 here is CASRKTGITNYGYTF. The CDR3 DNA follows: TGTGCCAGCAGGAAAACAGGGATCACTAACTATGGCTACACCTTC.

This chain links TRBV3-1 with TRBJ1-1, with D possibly being TRBD1 (5 bases). The CDR3 has 15 residues. The V gene lost 0 bases and the J gene lost 0 bases, with 8 bases spanning the gap. Germline V gene data show CDR1 as LGHDT and CDR2 as YNNKEL (reference sequence). The CDR3 coding sequence is TGTGCCAGCAGCCAAGATCCAGGGATGAACACTGAAGCTTTCTTT. This translates into CASSQDPGMNTEAFF. Variable domain in full (rest from reference TRBV3-1 and TRBJ1-1): DTAVSQTPKYLVTQMGNDKSIKCEQNLGHDTMYWYKQDSKKFLKIMFSYNNKELIINETVPNRFSPKSPDKAHLNLHINSLELGDSAVYFCASSQDPGMNTEAFFGQGTRLTVV.

This clonotype was counted ten times or more. The chain uses TRBV30 and TRBJ2-1; D might be TRBD1 or TRBD2, each matching 5 bases. Germline V gene sequence: CDR1 GTSNPN, CDR2 SVGIG (reference sequence). The length of the CDR3 is 13 residues. V was pared by 4 bases and J by 7 bases, with 14 bases between. The CDR3 sequence is CAWKGRGFNEQFF. CDR3 nucleotide sequence: TGTGCCTGGAAGGGTCGGGGCTTTAATGAGCAGTTCTTC.

This clonotype has only a few counts. The CDR3 DNA reads TGTGCCAGCAGGCAGACGGGGGGAGAAAATCAGCCCCAGCATTTT. Its protein product is CASRQTGGENQPQHF. V usage is TRBV6-2 or TRBV6-3 and J usage is TRBJ1-5, with TRBD1 as a possible D gene (5 bases). Looked up from germline, CDR1 is MNHEY and CDR2 is SVGEGT. CDR3 length equals 15 residues. V lost 6 bases and J 4 bases, leaving 16 bases between the germline ends.